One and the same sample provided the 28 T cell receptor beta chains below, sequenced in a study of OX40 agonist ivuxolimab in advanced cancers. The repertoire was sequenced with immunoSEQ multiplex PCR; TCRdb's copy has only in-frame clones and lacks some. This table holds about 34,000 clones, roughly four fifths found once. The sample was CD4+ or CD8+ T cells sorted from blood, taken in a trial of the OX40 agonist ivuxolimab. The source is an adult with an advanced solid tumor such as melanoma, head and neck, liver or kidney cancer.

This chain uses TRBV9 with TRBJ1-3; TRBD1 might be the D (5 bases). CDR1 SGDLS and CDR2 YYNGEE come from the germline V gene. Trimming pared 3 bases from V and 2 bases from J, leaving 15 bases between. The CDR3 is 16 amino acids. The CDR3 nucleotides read TGTGCCAGCAGCGCCCCGACAGCCCCGACTGGAAACACCATATATTTT. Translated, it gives CASSAPTAPTGNTIYF. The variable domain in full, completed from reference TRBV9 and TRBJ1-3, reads DSGVTQTPKHLITATGQRVTLRCSPRSGDLSVYWYQQSLDQGLQFLIQYYNGEERAKGNILERFSAQQFPDLHSELNLSSLELGDSALYFCASSAPTAPTGNTIYFGEGSWLTVV.

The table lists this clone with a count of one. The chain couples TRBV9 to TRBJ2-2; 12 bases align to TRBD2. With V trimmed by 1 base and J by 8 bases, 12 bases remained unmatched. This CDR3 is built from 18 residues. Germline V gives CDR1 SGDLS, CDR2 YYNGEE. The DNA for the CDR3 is TGTGCCAGCAGCGTATTCCTAGCGGGAGGGCCGGGCTCTGGGGAGCTGTTTTTT. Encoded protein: CASSVFLAGGPGSGELFF.

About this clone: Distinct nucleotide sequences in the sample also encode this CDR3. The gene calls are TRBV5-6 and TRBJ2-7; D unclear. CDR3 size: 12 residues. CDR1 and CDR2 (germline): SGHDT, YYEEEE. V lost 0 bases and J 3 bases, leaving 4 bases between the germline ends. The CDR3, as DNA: TGTGCCAGCAGCTTGGGGGGCTACGAGCAGTACTTC. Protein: CASSLGGYEQYF.

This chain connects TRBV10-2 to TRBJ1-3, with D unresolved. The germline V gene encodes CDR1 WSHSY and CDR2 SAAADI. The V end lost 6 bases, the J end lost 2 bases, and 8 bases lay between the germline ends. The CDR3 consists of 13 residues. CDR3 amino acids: CASRSGAGNTIYF. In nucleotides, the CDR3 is TGCGCCAGCAGGTCAGGCGCTGGAAACACCATATATTTT.

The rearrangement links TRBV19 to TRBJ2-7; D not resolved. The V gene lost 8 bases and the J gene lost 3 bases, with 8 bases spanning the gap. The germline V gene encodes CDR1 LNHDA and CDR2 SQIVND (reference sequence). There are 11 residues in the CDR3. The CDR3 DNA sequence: TGTGCCAGTGGTCAGAACTACGAGCAGTACTTC. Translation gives CASGQNYEQYF.

The CDR3 loop is CASSTQGGNTDTQYF. The CDR3 DNA sequence: TGTGCCAGCAGCACCCAGGGCGGAAACACAGATACGCAGTATTTT. The V and J genes are TRBV11-2 and TRBJ2-3, with a tentative D call TRBD1 (5 bases). The CDR3 sequence is 15 residues long. Germline CDR1 and CDR2: SGHAT and FQNNGV. Trimming took off 5 bases at V and 2 bases at J, with 14 bases between the two ends.

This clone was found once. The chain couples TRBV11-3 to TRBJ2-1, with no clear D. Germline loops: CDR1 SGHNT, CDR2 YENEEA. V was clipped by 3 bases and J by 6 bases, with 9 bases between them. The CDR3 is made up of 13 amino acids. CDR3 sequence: CASSLSRSNEQFF. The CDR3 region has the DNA TGTGCCAGCAGCTTGTCCAGGTCCAATGAGCAGTTCTTC. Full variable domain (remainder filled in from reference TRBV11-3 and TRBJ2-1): EAGVVQSPRYKIIEKKQPVAFWCNPISGHNTLYWYLQNLGQGPELLIRYENEEAVDDSQLPKDRFSAERLKGVDSTLKIQPAELGDSAVYLCASSLSRSNEQFFGPGTRLTVL.

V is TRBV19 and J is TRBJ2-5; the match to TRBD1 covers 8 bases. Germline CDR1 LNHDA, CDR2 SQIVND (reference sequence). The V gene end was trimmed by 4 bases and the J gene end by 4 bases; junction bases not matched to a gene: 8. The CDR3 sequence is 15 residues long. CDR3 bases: TGTGCCAGTAGTAGACGACAGGGGAATTTAGAGACCCAGTACTTC. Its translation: CASSRRQGNLETQYF.

CDR3: CASSSGQGVTNEKLFF. In nucleotides, the CDR3 is TGTGCCAGCAGTTCGGGACAGGGGGTTACTAATGAAAAACTGTTTTTT. J is TRBJ1-4 and V is TRBV6-5; 11 bases are shared with TRBD1. Germline trimming cut 4 bases from V and 2 bases from J; bases unmatched to any gene: 3. The CDR3 consists of 16 residues. Germline CDR1 and CDR2: MNHEY and SVGAGI.

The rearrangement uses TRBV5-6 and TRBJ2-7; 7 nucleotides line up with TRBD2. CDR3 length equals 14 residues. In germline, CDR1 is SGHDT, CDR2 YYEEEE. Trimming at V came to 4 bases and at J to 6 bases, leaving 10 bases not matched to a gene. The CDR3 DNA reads TGTGCCAGCAGCATTCGACTAGCTGCTGGCGAGCAGTACTTC. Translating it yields CASSIRLAAGEQYF.

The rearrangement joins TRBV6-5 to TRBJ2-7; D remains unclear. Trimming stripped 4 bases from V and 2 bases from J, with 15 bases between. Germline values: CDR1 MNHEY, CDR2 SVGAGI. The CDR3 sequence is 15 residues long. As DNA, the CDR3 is TGTGCCAGCAGTTTCGACGGCCTCCAAACCTACGAGCAGTACTTC. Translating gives CASSFDGLQTYEQYF.

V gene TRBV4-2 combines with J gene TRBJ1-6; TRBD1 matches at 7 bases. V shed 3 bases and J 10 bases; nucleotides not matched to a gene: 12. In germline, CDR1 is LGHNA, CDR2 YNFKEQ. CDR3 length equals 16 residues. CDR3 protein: CASSQEPQGTRSPLHF. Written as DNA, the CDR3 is TGTGCCAGCAGCCAGGAGCCACAGGGGACTCGGTCACCCCTCCACTTT.

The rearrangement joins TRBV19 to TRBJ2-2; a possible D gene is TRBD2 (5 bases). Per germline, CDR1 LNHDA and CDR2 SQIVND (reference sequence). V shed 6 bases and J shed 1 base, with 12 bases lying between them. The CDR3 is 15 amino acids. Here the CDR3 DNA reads TGTGCCAGTAGCCCCAGCGGAGGGAACACCGGGGAGCTGTTTTTT. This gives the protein CASSPSGGNTGELFF.

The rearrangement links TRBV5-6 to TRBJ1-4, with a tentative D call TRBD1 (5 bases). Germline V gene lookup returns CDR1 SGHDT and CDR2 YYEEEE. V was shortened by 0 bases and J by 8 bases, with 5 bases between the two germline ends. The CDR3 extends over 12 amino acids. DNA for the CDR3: TGTGCCAGCAGCTTGGGACAGGAAAAACTGTTTTTT. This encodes CASSLGQEKLFF.

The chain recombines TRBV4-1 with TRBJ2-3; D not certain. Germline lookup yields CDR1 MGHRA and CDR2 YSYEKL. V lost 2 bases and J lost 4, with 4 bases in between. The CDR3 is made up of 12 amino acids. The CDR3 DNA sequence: TGCGCCAGCAGCCAAACACCAGATACGCAGTATTTT. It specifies CASSQTPDTQYF.

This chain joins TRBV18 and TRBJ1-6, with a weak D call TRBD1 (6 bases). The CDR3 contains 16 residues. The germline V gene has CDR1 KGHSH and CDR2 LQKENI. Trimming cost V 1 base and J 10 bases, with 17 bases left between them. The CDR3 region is CASSPLSRQATSPLHF. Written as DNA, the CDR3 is TGTGCCAGCTCACCACTCAGCCGACAGGCAACATCACCCCTCCACTTT. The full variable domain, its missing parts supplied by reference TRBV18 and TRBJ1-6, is NAGVMQNPRHLVRRRGQEARLRCSPMKGHSHVYWYRQLPEEGLKFMVYLQKENIIDESGMPKERFSAEFPKEGPSILRIQQVVRGDSAAYFCASSPLSRQATSPLHFGNGTRLTVT.

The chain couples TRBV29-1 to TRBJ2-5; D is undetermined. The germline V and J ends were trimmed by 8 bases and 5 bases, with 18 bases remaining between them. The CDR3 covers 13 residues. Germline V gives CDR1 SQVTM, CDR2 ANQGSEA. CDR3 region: CSCLPVRRETQYF. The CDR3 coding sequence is TGCAGCTGTCTCCCCGTGAGGCGGGAGACCCAGTACTTC.

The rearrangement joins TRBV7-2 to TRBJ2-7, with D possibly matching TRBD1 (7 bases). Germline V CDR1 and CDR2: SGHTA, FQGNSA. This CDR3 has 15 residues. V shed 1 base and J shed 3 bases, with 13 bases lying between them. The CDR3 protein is CASSLGRQGLYEQYF. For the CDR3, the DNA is TGTGCCAGCAGCTTAGGGAGACAGGGACTCTACGAGCAGTACTTC.

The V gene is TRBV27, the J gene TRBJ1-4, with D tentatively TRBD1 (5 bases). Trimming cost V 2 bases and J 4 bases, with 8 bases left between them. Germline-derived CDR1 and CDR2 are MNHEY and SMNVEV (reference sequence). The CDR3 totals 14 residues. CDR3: CASSLAGRNEKLFF. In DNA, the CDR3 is TGTGCCAGCAGTTTAGCGGGGCGTAATGAAAAACTGTTTTTT.

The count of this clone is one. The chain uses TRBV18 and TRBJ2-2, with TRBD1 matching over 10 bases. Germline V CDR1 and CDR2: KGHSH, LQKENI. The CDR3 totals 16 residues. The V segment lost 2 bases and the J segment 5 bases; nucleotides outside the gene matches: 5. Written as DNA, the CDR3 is TGTGCCAGCTCACCATCGACAGGGGGCCTAACCGGGGAGCTGTTTTTT. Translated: CASSPSTGGLTGELFF.

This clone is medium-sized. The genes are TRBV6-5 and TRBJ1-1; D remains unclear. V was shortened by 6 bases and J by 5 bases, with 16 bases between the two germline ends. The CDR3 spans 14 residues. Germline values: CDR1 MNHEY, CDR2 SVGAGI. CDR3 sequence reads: CASRFKAPYTEAFF. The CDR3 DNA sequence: TGTGCCAGCAGATTTAAAGCCCCGTATACTGAAGCTTTCTTT.

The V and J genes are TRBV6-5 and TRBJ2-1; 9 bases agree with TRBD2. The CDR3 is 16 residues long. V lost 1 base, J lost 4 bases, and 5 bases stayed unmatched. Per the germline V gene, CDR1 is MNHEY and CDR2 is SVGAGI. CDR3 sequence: CASSYFRRGGYNEQFF. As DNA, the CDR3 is TGTGCCAGCAGTTACTTCCGGCGGGGGGGATACAATGAGCAGTTCTTC.

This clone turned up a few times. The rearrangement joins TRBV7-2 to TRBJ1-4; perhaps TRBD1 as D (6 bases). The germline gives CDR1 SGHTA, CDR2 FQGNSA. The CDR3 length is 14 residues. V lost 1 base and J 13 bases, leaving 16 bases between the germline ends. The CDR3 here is CASSLVNRESSLFF. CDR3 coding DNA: TGTGCCAGCAGCTTAGTGAACAGGGAGTCTTCACTGTTTTTT.

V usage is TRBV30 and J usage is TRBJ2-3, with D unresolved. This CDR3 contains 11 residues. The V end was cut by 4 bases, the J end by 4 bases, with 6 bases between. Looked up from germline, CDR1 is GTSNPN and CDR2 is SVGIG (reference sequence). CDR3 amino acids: CAWNMADTQYF. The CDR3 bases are TGTGCCTGGAACATGGCAGATACGCAGTATTTT.

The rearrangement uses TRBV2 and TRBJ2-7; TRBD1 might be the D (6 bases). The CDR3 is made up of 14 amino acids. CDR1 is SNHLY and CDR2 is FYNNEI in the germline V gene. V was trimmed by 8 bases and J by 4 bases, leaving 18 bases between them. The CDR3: CASGTRTVPYEQYF. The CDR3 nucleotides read TGTGCCAGCGGGACCCGGACAGTTCCATACGAGCAGTACTTC. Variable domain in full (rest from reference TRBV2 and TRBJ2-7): EPEVTQTPSHQVTQMGQEVILRCVPISNHLYFYWYRQILGQKVEFLVSFYNNEISEKSEIFDDQFSVERPDGSNFTLKIRSTKLEDSAMYFCASGTRTVPYEQYFGPGTRLTVT.

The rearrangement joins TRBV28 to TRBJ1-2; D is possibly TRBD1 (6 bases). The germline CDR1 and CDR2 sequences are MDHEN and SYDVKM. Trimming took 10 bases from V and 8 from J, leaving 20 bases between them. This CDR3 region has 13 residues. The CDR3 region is CAIRDISKTGYTF. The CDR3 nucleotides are TGTGCCATCCGGGACATCTCTAAAACGGGCTACACCTTC.

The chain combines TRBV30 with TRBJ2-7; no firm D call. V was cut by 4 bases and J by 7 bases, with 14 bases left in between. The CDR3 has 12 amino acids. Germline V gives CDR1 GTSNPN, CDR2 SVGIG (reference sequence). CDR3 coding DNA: TGTGCCTGGACACACTCCACAACTGAGCAGTACTTC. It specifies CAWTHSTTEQYF.

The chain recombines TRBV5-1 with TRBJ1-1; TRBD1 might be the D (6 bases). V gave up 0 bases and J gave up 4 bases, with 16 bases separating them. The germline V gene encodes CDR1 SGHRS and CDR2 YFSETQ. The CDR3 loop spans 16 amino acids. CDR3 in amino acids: CASSLVGDGGGTEAFF. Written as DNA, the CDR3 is TGCGCCAGCAGCTTGGTGGGCGATGGAGGGGGCACTGAAGCTTTCTTT.